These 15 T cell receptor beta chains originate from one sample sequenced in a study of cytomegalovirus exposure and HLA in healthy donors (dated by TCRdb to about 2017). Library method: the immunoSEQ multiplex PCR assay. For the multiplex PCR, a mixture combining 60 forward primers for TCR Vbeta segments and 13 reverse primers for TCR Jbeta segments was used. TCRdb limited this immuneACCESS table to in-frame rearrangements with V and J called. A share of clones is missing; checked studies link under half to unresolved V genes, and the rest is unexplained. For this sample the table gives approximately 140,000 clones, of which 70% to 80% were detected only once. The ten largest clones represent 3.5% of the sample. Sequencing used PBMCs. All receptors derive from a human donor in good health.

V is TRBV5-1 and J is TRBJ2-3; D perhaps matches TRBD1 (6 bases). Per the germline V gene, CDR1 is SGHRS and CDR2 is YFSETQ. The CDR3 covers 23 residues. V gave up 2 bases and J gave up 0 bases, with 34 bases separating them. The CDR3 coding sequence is TGCGCCAGCAGCTTTCCTAGGGGGAGTCCTACCCCCAACACCGACCCTAGCACAGATACGCAGTATTTT. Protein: CASSFPRGSPTPNTDPSTDTQYF.

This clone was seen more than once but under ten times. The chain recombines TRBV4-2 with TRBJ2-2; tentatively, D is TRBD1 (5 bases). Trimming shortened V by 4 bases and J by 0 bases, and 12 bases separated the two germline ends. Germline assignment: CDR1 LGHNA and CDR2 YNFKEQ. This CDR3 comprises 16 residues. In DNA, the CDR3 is TGTGCCAGCAGCCCGAGACAGAGTGCGAACACCGGGGAGCTGTTTTTT. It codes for CASSPRQSANTGELFF.

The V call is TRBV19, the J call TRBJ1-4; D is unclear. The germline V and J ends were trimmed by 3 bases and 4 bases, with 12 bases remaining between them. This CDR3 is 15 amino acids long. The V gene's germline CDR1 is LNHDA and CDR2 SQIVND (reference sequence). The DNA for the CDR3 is TGTGCCAGTAGTATCGAATCCGGAGGTAATGAAAAACTGTTTTTT. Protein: CASSIESGGNEKLFF.

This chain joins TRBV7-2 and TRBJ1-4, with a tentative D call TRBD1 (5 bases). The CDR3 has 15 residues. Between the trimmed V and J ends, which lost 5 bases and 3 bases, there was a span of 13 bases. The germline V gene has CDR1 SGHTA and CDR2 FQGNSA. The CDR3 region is CASSPREGPNEKLFF. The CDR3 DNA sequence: TGTGCCAGCAGCCCCCGGGAGGGACCTAATGAAAAACTGTTTTTT.

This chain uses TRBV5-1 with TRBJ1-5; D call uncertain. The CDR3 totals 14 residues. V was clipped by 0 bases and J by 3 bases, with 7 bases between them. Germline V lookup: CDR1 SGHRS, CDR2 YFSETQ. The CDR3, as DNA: TGCGCCAGCAGCTTGGAGGAGCCCAATCAGCCCCAGCATTTT. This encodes CASSLEEPNQPQHF.

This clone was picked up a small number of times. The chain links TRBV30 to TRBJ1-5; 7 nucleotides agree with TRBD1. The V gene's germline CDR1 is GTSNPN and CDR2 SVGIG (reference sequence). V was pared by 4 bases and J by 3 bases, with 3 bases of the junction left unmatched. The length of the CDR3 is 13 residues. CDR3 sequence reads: CAWTQGDNQPQHF. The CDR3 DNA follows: TGTGCCTGGACCCAGGGGGACAATCAGCCCCAGCATTTT. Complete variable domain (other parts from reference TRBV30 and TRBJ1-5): SQTIHQWPATLVQPVGSPLSLECTVEGTSNPNLYWYRQAAGRGLQLLFYSVGIGQISSEVPQNLSASRPQDRQFILSSKKLLLSDSGFYLCAWTQGDNQPQHFGDGTRLSIL.

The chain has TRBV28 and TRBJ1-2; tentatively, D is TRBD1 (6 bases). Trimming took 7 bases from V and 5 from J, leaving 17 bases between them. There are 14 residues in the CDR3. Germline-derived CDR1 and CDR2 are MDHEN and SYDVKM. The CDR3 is CASKRGGEGYGYTF. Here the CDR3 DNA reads TGTGCCAGCAAAAGGGGGGGCGAGGGATATGGCTACACCTTC.

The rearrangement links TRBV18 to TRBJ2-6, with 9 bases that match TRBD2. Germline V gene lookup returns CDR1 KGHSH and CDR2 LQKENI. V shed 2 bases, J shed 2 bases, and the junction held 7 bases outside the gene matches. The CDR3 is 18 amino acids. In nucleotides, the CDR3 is TGTGCCAGCTCACCAGGACTAGCGACTTATACTGGGGCCAACGTCCTGACTTTC. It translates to CASSPGLATYTGANVLTF.

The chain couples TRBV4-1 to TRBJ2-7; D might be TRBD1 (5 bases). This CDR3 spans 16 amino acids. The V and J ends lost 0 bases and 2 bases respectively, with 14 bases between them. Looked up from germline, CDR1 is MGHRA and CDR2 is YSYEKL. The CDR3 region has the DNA TGCGCCAGCAGCCAAGATCAGCCCAGGGTTCCCTACGAGCAGTACTTC. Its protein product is CASSQDQPRVPYEQYF.

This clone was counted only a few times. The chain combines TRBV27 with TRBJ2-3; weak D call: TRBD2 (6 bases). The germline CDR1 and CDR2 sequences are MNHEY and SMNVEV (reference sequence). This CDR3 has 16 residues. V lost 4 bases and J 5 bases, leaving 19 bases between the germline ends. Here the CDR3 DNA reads TGTGCCAGCAGTTCAAAGTTAGCGGAACGGGGAGATACGCAGTATTTT. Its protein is CASSSKLAERGDTQYF.

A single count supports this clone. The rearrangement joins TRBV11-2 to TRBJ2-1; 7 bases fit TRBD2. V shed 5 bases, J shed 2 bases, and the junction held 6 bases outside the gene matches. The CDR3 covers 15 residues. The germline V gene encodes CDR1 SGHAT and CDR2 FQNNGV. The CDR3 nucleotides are TGTGCCAGCAGCCCCATGGGGGGGGCCTACAATGAGCAGTTCTTC. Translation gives CASSPMGGAYNEQFF.

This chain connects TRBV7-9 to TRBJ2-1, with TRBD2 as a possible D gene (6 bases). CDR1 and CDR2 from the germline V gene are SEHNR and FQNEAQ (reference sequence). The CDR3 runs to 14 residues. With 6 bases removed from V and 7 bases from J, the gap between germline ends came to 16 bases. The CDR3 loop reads CASRHTGEGNEQFF. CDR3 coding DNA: TGTGCCAGCAGACACACGGGGGAAGGGAATGAGCAGTTCTTC.

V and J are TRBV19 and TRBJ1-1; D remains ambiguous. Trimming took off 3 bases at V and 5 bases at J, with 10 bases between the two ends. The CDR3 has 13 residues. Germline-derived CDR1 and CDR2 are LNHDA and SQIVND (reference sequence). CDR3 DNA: TGTGCCAGTAGTATCCCACAGTTGACTGAAGCTTTCTTT. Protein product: CASSIPQLTEAFF.

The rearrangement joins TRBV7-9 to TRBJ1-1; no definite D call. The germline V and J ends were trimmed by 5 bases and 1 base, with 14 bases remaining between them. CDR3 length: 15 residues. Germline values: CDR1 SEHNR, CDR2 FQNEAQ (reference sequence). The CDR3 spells CASSLTKAGNTEAFF. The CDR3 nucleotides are TGTGCCAGCAGCCTTACAAAGGCGGGGAACACTGAAGCTTTCTTT.

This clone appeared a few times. The CDR3 protein is CASTPAVRGQPQHF. For the CDR3, the DNA is TGTGCCAGTACCCCCGCAGTGCGGGGTCAGCCCCAGCATTTT. The chain combines TRBV19 with TRBJ1-5; D is ambiguous. Germline V lookup: CDR1 LNHDA, CDR2 SQIVND (reference sequence). The V end was cut by 7 bases, the J end by 6 bases, with 16 bases between. The CDR3 extends over 14 amino acids.